Listed below are T cell receptor beta chains from one sample, sequenced in a study of blood T cell repertoires in COVID-19. Sequencing was performed with immunoSEQ multiplex PCR; in TCRdb, only in-frame clones are kept and a portion is missing. Of hundreds of thousands of clones detected, 80% to 90% appear once; the ten largest clones hold roughly 1%. Sequenced: PBMCs or T cells enriched from blood (not recorded which). The receptors originated from a man aged 18 to 29 who had recovered from COVID-19. CDR3s include the opening cysteine and the closing phenylalanine or tryptophan. The D gene is left open where the match is weak. Not every row has a clone size; where given, it reads once, few, many or a size class.

v_call	j_call	clone_size	cdr3_length	d_call	cdr3_aa	cdr3_nt
TRBV24-1	TRBJ2-1	.	14	TRBD2	CATSSTSGSIEQFF	TGTGCCACCAGCTCGACTAGCGGGAGTATTGAGCAGTTCTTC
TRBV4-2	TRBJ2-2	once	14	.	CASSQGGVTGELFF	TGTGCCAGCAGCCAAGGCGGTGTTACCGGGGAGCTGTTTTTT
TRBV7-3	TRBJ2-7	.	15	.	CASSLHSTGTYEQYF	TGTGCCAGCAGCCTCCACTCGACAGGCACGTACGAGCAGTACTTC
TRBV18	TRBJ1-2	.	14	TRBD1	CASSAPGTGDGYTF	TGTGCCAGCTCAGCTCCCGGGACAGGGGATGGCTACACCTTC
TRBV5-6	TRBJ1-6	.	17	TRBD1	CASSLLEGRTGTSPLHF	TGTGCCAGCAGCTTATTGGAGGGGAGGACAGGGACTTCACCCCTCCACTTT
TRBV6-4	TRBJ1-6	once	13	.	CASSPTKNSPLHF	TGTGCCAGCAGTCCGACAAAGAATTCACCCCTCCACTTT
TRBV18	TRBJ2-7	.	15	TRBD2	CASSPGLAGLYEQYF	TGTGCCAGCTCACCAGGACTAGCGGGACTATACGAGCAGTACTTC
TRBV19	TRBJ1-1	.	17	TRBD1	CASSPRGQGEANTEAFF	TGTGCCAGTAGTCCCCGGGGACAGGGAGAAGCGAACACTGAAGCTTTCTTT
TRBV4-3	TRBJ2-1	.	16	TRBD2	CASSHITSGGGNEQFF	TGCGCCAGCAGCCATATAACTAGCGGAGGGGGAAATGAGCAGTTCTTC
TRBV21-1	TRBJ2-1	.	17	.	CASIPDLRDRQINEQFF	TGTGCCAGCATCCCCGACCTCCGGGACAGACAAATCAATGAGCAGTTCTTC
TRBV5-1	TRBJ2-3	once	18	TRBD2	CASSLDRVSGGVTDTQYF	TGCGCCAGCAGCTTGGATAGGGTTAGCGGGGGAGTCACAGATACGCAGTATTTT
TRBV11-3	TRBJ2-7	.	14	.	CASNPWYSTYEQYF	TGTGCCAGCAACCCGTGGTACAGTACCTACGAGCAGTACTTC
TRBV29-1	TRBJ1-2	.	11	.	CSVGTVYGYTF	TGCAGCGTTGGTACGGTCTATGGCTACACCTTC
TRBV30	TRBJ1-5	.	15	TRBD1	CAWSIRGLGNQPQHF	TGTGCCTGGAGTATTAGGGGGCTTGGCAATCAGCCCCAGCATTTT
TRBV10-3	TRBJ2-2	.	19	TRBD2	CAISERVGTSTGKGGELFF	TGTGCCATCAGTGAGCGTGTTGGGACTAGCACCGGGAAGGGCGGGGAGCTGTTTTTT
TRBV24-1	TRBJ2-2	.	16	TRBD2	CATSDPIAGSTGELFF	TGTGCCACCAGTGATCCTATAGCGGGGAGCACCGGGGAGCTGTTTTTT
TRBV7-9	TRBJ1-3	once	15	.	CASSSRAGTGNTIYF	TGTGCCAGCAGCTCTAGGGCAGGGACTGGAAACACCATATATTTT
TRBV3-1/TRBV3-2	TRBJ1-6	.	15	.	CASSFAARPNSPLHF	TGTGCCAGCAGCTTCGCGGCTAGGCCTAATTCACCCCTCCACTTT
TRBV6-2/TRBV6-3	TRBJ2-7	.	17	TRBD2	CASSRRLAGIVVGEQYF	TGTGCCAGCAGCCGACGACTAGCGGGGATTGTAGTCGGAGAGCAGTACTTC
TRBV3-1/TRBV3-2	TRBJ1-2	.	13	.	CASSQTDLRGYTF	TGTGCCAGCAGCCAGACGGATCTCAGGGGCTACACCTTC
TRBV5-1	TRBJ1-1	many	14	.	CASSLAVRYTEAFF	TGCGCCAGCAGCTTGGCCGTACGGTACACTGAAGCTTTCTTT
TRBV18	TRBJ1-1	.	15	.	CASSPTFTGNTEAFF	TGTGCCAGCTCACCCACATTTACAGGGAACACTGAAGCTTTCTTT
TRBV28	TRBJ1-5	few	12	.	CASRDSYQPQHF	TGTGCCAGCAGGGACAGTTATCAGCCCCAGCATTTT
TRBV7-9	TRBJ2-2	.	16	TRBD1	CASSFYRGRDTGELFF	TGTGCCAGCAGCTTTTACAGGGGGCGAGACACCGGGGAGCTGTTTTTT
TRBV28	TRBJ1-2	.	16	TRBD1	CASSIVEGTGYYGYTF	TGTGCCAGCAGTATCGTTGAGGGGACAGGGTACTATGGCTACACCTTC
TRBV9	TRBJ1-2	few	17	TRBD1	CASSPPRRNDRGHGYTF	TGTGCCAGCAGCCCACCTAGGCGGAATGACAGGGGGCACGGCTACACCTTC
TRBV9	TRBJ2-5	.	16	TRBD2	CASSVAGSGSRETQYF	TGTGCCAGCAGCGTAGCTGGTAGCGGGAGTCGAGAGACCCAGTACTTC
TRBV14	TRBJ2-1	.	13	.	CASSQSWSNEQFF	TGTGCCAGCAGCCAAAGCTGGAGCAATGAGCAGTTCTTC
TRBV5-1	TRBJ2-7	once	16	TRBD1	CATSDRGAPFVDEQYF	TGCGCCACTTCAGACAGGGGGGCCCCGTTTGTGGACGAGCAGTACTTC
TRBV11-2	TRBJ1-1	few	14	.	CASSTRGANTEAFF	TGTGCCAGCAGTACAAGGGGTGCGAACACTGAAGCTTTCTTT
TRBV7-2	TRBJ1-6	.	17	TRBD1	CASISTITQGGNSPLHF	TGTGCCAGCATCTCCACCATCACTCAGGGGGGCAATTCACCCCTCCACTTT
TRBV3-1/TRBV3-2	TRBJ1-4	.	15	.	CASSQGRGGYEKLFF	TGTGCCAGCAGCCAAGGTCGGGGGGGATATGAAAAACTGTTTTTT
TRBV5-4	TRBJ2-7	.	15	TRBD1	CASSLQGTLSYEQYF	TGTGCCAGCAGCTTACAGGGGACCCTCTCCTACGAGCAGTACTTC
TRBV28	TRBJ2-7	.	16	TRBD2	CASSHKYSGRPYEQYF	TGTGCCAGCAGTCATAAGTATAGCGGGAGGCCCTACGAGCAGTACTTC
TRBV18	TRBJ2-2	.	18	TRBD1	CASSPQRQGARYTGELFF	TGTGCCAGCTCACCCCAAAGACAGGGGGCGCGATACACCGGGGAGCTGTTTTTT
TRBV7-6	TRBJ2-1	.	18	TRBD2	CASSLALSGTSGNNEQFF	TGTGCCAGCAGCTTAGCCCTCTCCGGGACTAGCGGAAACAATGAGCAGTTCTTC
TRBV5-1	TRBJ2-1	.	15	.	CASSFRKSTGNEQFF	TGCGCCAGCAGCTTCCGCAAGTCAACGGGGAATGAGCAGTTCTTC
TRBV15	TRBJ2-7	.	15	TRBD1	CATSRDLHRGLEQYF	TGTGCCACCAGCAGAGATTTGCACAGGGGGCTTGAGCAGTACTTC
TRBV18	TRBJ1-1	.	16	TRBD1	CASSPPNRGVETEAFF	TGTGCCAGCTCACCACCGAACAGGGGGGTAGAGACTGAAGCTTTCTTT
TRBV2	TRBJ2-1	.	18	TRBD2	CASSGRGLAGSSYNEQFF	TGTGCCAGCAGTGGACGAGGGCTAGCGGGGAGCTCCTACAATGAGCAGTTCTTC
TRBV3-1/TRBV3-2	TRBJ2-1	.	16	TRBD2	CASSQVGLAGINEQFF	TGTGCCAGCAGCCAAGTTGGGCTAGCGGGTATAAATGAGCAGTTCTTC
TRBV28	TRBJ2-7	.	15	.	CASSSHYNLSYEQYF	TGTGCCAGCAGTTCCCATTATAACCTAAGCTACGAGCAGTACTTC